These T cell receptor beta chains were read from a single sample in a study of T cells in Graves' hyperthyroidism and ophthalmopathy. TCRdb re-analysed the multiplex PCR reads in MiXCR, keeping a single row per CDR3 protein. This sample has 300,000 to 450,000 distinct CDR3 sequences, with about a sixth found just once. Sequenced: blood. The receptors come from a woman aged 18 to 35 with Graves' hyperthyroidism that later progressed to Graves' ophthalmopathy. Both conserved end residues are part of each CDR3. The order of the fields is V gene, J gene, D gene, clone size, CDR3 protein, CDR3 DNA. D genes are given only for firm matches. Clone size appears in some rows only: once, few, many, or a class for an expanded clone.

TRBV28	TRBJ2-3	TRBD2	many	CASNKPGLAGDTQYF	TGTGCCAGCAATAAGCCGGGACTAGCGGGAGATACGCAGTATTTT
TRBV10-2	TRBJ1-6	TRBD1	-	CASSMTGEGSPLHF	TGCGCCAGCAGTATGACAGGGGAGGGTTCACCCCTCCACTTT
TRBV3-1	TRBJ2-1	TRBD2	once	CASSLSGRFYDEQFF	TGCGCCAGCAGCCTTAGCGGGAGGTTCTACGATGAGCAGTTCTTC
TRBV7-2	TRBJ2-1	-	many	CASSLGPPNEQFF	TGTGCCAGCAGCTTAGGCCCCCCCAATGAGCAGTTCTTC
TRBV6-1	TRBJ2-7	-	many	CASSEKPGLRYEQYF	TGTGCCAGCAGTGAAAAGCCGGGTTTGCGGTACGAGCAGTACTTC
TRBV29-1	TRBJ2-7	TRBD1	few	CSVEEETGADYEQYF	TGCAGCGTTGAAGAGGAGACAGGGGCCGACTACGAGCAGTACTTC
TRBV20-1	TRBJ1-5	TRBD1	many	CSAHQQGAAQPQHF	TGCAGTGCTCATCAACAGGGGGCGGCCCAGCCCCAGCATTTT
TRBV18	TRBJ2-4	-	few	CASSPRGSEAKNIQYF	TGTGCCAGCTCACCACGGGGCAGTGAGGCCAAAAACATTCAGTACTTC
TRBV27	TRBJ2-1	-	-	CATGVSSYNEQFF	TGTGCCACCGGAGTTAGCTCCTACAATGAGCAGTTCTTC
TRBV28	TRBJ1-1	-	many	CASSMGNTEAFF	TGTGCCAGCAGTATGGGGAACACTGAAGCTTTCTTT
TRBV20-1	TRBJ1-5	TRBD1	-	CSARPRGGRNQPQHF	TGCAGTGCTAGACCGAGAGGGGGCCGAAATCAGCCCCAGCATTTT
TRBV5-1	TRBJ2-3	TRBD2	few	CANSLRGLAGGDTQYF	TGCGCCAACAGCTTGAGGGGACTAGCGGGAGGAGATACGCAGTATTTT
TRBV12-3/TRBV12-4	TRBJ2-2	TRBD2	-	CASSFALAGEGSGELFF	TGTGCCAGCAGTTTCGCACTAGCGGGAGAAGGAAGCGGGGAGCTGTTTTTT
TRBV28	TRBJ2-7	-	many	CASTDDISYEQYF	TGTGCCAGCACCGACGACATCTCCTACGAGCAGTACTTC